This T cell receptor (beta chain) comes out of a study of cytomegalovirus exposure and HLA in healthy donors. General observations from the study: With further analysis later on, most CMV-associated TCR beta chains appeared HLA-restricted. CMV serostatus was the only recorded immune exposure for donors.

Points on this clone: Its antigen is not identified.

V was trimmed by 4 bases and J by 0 bases, leaving 15 bases between them. The germline gives CDR1 SNHLY, CDR2 FYNNEI. The CDR3 runs to 16 residues. 60 Vbeta and 13 Jbeta primers were used in PCR. Assay used: immunoSEQ multiplex PCR; TCRdb lists only in-frame clones, some missing. In the table there are about 200,000 clones, 60% to 85% of which are singletons. The chain is built from TRBV2 and TRBJ1-1; D possibly corresponds to TRBD1 (5 bases). Sequenced material: PBMCs. This TCR was recovered from a man between 35 and 55 years old in good health and CMV-seronegative. In nucleotides, the CDR3 is TGTGCCAGCAGTGGATCGGGGGATTGGGTGAACACTGAAGCTTTCTTT. Translated, it gives CASSGSGDWVNTEAFF. The whole variable domain, filled in from reference TRBV2 and TRBJ1-1, reads EPEVTQTPSHQVTQMGQEVILRCVPISNHLYFYWYRQILGQKVEFLVSFYNNEISEKSEIFDDQFSVERPDGSNFTLKIRSTKLEDSAMYFCASSGSGDWVNTEAFFGQGTRLTVV.